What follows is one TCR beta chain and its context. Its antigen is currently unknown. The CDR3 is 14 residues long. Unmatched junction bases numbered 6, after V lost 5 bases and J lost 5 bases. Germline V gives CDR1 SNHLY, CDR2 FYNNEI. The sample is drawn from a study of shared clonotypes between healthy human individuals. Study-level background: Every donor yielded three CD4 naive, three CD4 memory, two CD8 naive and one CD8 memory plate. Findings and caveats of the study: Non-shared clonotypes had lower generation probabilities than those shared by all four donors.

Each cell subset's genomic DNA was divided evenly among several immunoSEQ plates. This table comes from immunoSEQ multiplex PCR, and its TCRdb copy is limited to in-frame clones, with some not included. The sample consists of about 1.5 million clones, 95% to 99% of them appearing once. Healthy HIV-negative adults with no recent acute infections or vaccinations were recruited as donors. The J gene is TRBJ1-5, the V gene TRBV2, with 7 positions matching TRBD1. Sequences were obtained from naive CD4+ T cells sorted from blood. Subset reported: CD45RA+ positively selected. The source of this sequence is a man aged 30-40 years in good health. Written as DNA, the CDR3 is TGTGCCAGCAGTCCACAGGGGACCTATCAGCCCCAGCATTTT. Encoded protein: CASSPQGTYQPQHF.